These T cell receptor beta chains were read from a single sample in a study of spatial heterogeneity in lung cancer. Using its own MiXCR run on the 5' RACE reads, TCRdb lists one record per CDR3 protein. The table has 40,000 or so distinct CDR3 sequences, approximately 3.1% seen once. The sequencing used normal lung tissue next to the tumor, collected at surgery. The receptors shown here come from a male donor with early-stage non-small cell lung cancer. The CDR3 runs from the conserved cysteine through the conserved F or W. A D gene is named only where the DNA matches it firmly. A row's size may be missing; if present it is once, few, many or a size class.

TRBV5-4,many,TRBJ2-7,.,CASSPGGAVGQQYF,TGTGCCAGCAGCCCAGGTGGCGCCGTGGGTCAGCAGTACTTC
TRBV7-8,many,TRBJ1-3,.,CASSDGLTSGNTIYF,TGTGCCAGCAGCGACGGACTGACTTCTGGAAACACCATATATTTT
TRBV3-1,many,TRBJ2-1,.,CASSQTVVGNEQFF,TGTGCCAGCAGCCAGACGGTGGTTGGGAATGAGCAGTTCTTC
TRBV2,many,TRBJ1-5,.,CASSGTSSYQPQHF,TGTGCCAGCAGTGGGACATCTTCCTACCAGCCCCAGCATTTT
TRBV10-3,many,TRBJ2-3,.,CAIRGLRTDTQYF,TGTGCCATCAGGGGGCTTCGCACAGATACGCAGTATTTT
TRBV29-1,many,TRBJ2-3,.,CSVESGASGTDTQYF,TGCAGCGTTGAATCCGGGGCGAGCGGCACAGATACGCAGTATTTT
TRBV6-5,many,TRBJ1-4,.,CASSTRPGGYNEKLFF,TGTGCCAGCAGTACCCGCCCGGGGGGGTACAATGAAAAACTGTTTTTT
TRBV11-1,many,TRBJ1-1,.,CASSPAGRTNTEAFF,TGTGCCAGCAGCCCGGCCGGACGGACGAACACTGAAGCTTTCTTT
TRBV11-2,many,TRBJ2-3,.,CASSLRNYGEADTQYF,TGTGCCAGCAGCTTACGGAACTACGGTGAGGCAGATACGCAGTATTTT
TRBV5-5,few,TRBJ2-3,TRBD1,CASSLGTGGSDTQYF,TGTGCCAGCAGCTTGGGGACAGGGGGATCAGATACGCAGTATTTT
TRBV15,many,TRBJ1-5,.,CATSQVSGTYSNQPQHF,TGTGCCACCAGCCAAGTCTCGGGGACTTATAGCAATCAGCCCCAGCATTTT
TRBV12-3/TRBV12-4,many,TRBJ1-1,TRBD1,CASSLAQGGQKAFF,TGTGCCAGCAGTTTAGCGCAGGGGGGACAGAAAGCTTTCTTT
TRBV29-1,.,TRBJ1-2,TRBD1,CSVDLTGAYGYTF,TGCAGCGTTGACTTGACAGGGGCCTATGGCTACACCTTC
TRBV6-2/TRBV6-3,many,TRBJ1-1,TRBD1,CASSQDRESEAFF,TGTGCCAGCAGTCAAGACAGGGAGAGTGAAGCTTTCTTT
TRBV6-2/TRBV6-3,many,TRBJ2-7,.,CASSSSGLVRF,.
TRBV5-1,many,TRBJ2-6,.,CASSLMPASGANVLTF,TGCGCCAGCAGCTTGATGCCGGCCTCTGGGGCCAACGTCCTGACTTTC
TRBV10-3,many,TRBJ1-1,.,CASGTVEAFF,TGTGCCTCCGGGACGGTAGAAGCTTTCTTT
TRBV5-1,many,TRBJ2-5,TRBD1,CASKRDRGRETQYF,TGCGCCAGCAAACGGGACAGGGGGAGGGAGACCCAGTACTTC
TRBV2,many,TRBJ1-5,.,CASNQQGWNQPQHF,TGTGCCAGCAACCAACAGGGCTGGAATCAGCCCCAGCATTTT
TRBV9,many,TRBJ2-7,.,CASSPSRESSYEQYF,TGTGCCAGCAGCCCAAGCAGGGAGAGCTCCTACGAGCAGTACTTC
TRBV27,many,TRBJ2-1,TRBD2,CASGTSDDEQFF,TGTGCCAGCGGGACTAGCGATGATGAGCAGTTCTTC
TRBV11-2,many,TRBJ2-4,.,CASRAESGIQYF,TGTGCCAGCAGGGCAGAGTCGGGCATTCAGTACTTC
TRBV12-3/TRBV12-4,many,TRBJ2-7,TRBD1,CASKRTGSEQYF,TGTGCCAGCAAGAGGACAGGTAGCGAGCAGTACTTC
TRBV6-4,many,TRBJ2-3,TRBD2,CASSDGTGGIDTQYF,TGTGCCAGCAGTGATGGCACGGGAGGCATAGATACGCAGTATTTT
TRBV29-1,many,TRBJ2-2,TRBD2,CSVVAGATNTGELFF,TGCAGCGTTGTAGCGGGGGCTACGAACACCGGGGAGCTGTTTTTT
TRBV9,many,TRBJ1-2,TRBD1,CASSSRGTGGDGYTF,TGTGCCAGCAGCTCCCGGGGGACAGGGGGCGATGGCTACACCTTC
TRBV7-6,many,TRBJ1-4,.,CASSLGLGGEKLFF,TGTGCCAGCAGCTTAGGGTTGGGAGGGGAAAAACTGTTTTTT
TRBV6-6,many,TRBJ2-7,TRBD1,CASSYPDRGYEQYF,TGTGCCAGCAGTTACCCGGACAGGGGCTACGAGCAGTACTTC
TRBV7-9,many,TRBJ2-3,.,CASSRGGSLTDTQYF,TGTGCCAGCAGCCGCGGGGGCAGCCTCACAGATACGCAGTATTTT
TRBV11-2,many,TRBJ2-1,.,CASSPLGLVGGNEQFF,TGTGCCAGCAGCCCACTGGGTCTAGTCGGCGGGAATGAGCAGTTCTTC
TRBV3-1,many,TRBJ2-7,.,CASSQPGGRLYEQYF,TGTGCCAGCAGCCAACCCGGGGGCCGTCTCTACGAGCAGTACTTC
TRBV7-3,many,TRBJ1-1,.,CASSLYSYQEAFF,TGTGCCAGCAGCTTATATTCTTATCAAGAAGCTTTCTTT
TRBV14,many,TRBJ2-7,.,CASSQGRKNEQYF,TGTGCCAGCAGCCAGGGGCGGAAGAACGAGCAGTACTTC
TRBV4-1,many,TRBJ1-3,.,CASSPKAAASSGNTIYF,TGCGCCAGCAGCCCCAAAGCGGCAGCGAGCTCTGGAAACACCATATATTTT
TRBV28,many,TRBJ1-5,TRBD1,CASSLDRQGWQPQHF,TGTGCCAGCAGTTTAGACAGACAGGGGTGGCAGCCCCAGCATTTT
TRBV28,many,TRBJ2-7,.,CASSSPGLGYEQYF,TGTGCCAGCAGTTCCCCGGGGCTGGGGTACGAGCAGTACTTC
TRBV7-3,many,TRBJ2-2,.,CASSQGRGDGELFF,TGTGCCAGCAGCCAAGGGAGAGGGGACGGGGAGCTGTTTTTT
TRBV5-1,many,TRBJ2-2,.,CASSLETTGELFF,TGCGCCAGCAGCTTGGAGACCACCGGGGAGCTGTTTTTT
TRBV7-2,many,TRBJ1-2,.,CASSLALNFGYTF,TGTGCCAGCAGCTTAGCGCTTAACTTTGGCTACACCTTC
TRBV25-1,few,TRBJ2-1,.,CASSLGDEQFF,TGTGCCAGCAGTCTCGGGGATGAGCAGTTCTTC
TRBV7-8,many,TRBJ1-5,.,CASSLVGDSIQPQHF,TGTGCCAGCAGCTTAGTGGGTGACAGCATACAGCCCCAGCATTTT
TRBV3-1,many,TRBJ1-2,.,CASSQVRANYGYTF,TGTGCCAGCAGCCAAGTGAGGGCTAACTATGGCTACACCTTC
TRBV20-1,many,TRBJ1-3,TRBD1,CSAGTGFSGNTIYF,TGCAGTGCTGGGACAGGCTTCTCTGGAAACACCATATATTTT
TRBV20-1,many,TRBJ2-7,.,CSATGTLNLQYEQYF,TGCAGTGCTACAGGGACTTTAAACCTGCAATACGAGCAGTACTTC